This T cell receptor (beta chain) was sequenced in a study of blood T cell repertoires in COVID-19. CDR3 length: 15 residues. CDR1 is GTSNPN and CDR2 is SVGIG in the germline V gene (reference sequence). V dropped 5 bases and J dropped 6 bases, with 20 bases sitting between them. Only in-frame clones appear in the TCRdb table, and some are missing; sequencing was by immunoSEQ multiplex PCR. The sample has over 55,000 clones; around 90% are singletons. The TCR was taken from a human donor with active COVID-19. The donor label of this sample is uncertain. This sequence joins TRBV30 and TRBJ2-1; perhaps TRBD1 as D (6 bases). Sequences were obtained from peripheral blood. The CDR3 here is CAWSMGDTTFNEQFF. The CDR3 DNA is TGTGCCTGGTCCATGGGGGACACCACATTCAATGAGCAGTTCTTC.